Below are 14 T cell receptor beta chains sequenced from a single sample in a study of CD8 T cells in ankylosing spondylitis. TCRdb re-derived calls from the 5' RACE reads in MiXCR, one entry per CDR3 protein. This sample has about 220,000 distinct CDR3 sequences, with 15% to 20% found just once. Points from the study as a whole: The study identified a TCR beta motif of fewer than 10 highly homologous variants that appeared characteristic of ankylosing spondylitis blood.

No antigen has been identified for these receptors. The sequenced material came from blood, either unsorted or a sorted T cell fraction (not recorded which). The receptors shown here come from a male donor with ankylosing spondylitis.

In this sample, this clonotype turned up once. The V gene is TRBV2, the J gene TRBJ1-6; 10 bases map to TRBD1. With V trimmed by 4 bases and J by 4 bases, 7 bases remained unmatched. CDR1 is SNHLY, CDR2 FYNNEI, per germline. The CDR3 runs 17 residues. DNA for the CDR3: TGTGCCAGCAGTGCTCCACGGACAGGGGGTTATAATTCACCCCTCCACTTT. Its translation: CASSAPRTGGYNSPLHF.

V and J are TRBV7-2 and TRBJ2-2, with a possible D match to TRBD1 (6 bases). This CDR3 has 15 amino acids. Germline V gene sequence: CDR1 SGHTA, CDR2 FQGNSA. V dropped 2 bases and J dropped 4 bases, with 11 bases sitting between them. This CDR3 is CASSLQQGFTGELFF. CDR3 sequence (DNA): TGTGCCAGCAGCTTACAACAGGGCTTCACCGGGGAGCTGTTTTTT.

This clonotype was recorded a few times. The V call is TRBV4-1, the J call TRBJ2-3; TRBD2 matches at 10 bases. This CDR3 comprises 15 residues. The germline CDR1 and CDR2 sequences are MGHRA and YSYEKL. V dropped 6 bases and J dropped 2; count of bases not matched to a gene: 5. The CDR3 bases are TGCGCCAGCAGTCAGAGCGGGAGGGACACAGATACGCAGTATTTT. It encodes CASSQSGRDTDTQYF.

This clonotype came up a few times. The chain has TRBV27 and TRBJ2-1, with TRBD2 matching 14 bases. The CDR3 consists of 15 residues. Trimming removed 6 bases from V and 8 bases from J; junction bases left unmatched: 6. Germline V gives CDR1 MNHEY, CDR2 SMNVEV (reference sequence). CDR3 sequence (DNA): TGTGCCAGCAGGGAGGGACTAGCGGGAGTCTATGAGCAGTTCTTC. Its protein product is CASREGLAGVYEQFF.

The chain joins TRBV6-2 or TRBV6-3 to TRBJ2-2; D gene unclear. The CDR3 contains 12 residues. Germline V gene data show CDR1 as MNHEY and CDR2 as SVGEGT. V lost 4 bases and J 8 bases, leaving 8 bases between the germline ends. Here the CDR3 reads CASSSVWGELFF. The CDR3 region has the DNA TGTGCCAGCAGTTCGGTTTGGGGGGAGCTGTTTTTT.

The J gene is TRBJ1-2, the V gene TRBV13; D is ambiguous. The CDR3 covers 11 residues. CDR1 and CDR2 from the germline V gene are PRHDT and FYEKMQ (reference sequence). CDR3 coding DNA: TGTGCAACCGCCCGGGAGAGTGGCTACACCTTC. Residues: CATARESGYTF.

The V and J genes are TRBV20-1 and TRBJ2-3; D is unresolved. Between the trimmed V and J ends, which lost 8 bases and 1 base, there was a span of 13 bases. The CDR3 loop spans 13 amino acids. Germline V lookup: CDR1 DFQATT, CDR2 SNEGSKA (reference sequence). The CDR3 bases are TGCAGTCGGAGAGCCCCGGGCACAGATACGCAGTATTTT. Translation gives CSRRAPGTDTQYF.

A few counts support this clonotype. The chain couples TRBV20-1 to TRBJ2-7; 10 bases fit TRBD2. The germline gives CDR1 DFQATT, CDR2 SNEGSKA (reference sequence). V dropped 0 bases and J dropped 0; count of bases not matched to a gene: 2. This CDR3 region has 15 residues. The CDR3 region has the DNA TGCAGTGCTAGAGAGTTAGCGGGAGGCTCCTACGAGCAGTACTTC. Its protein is CSARELAGGSYEQYF.

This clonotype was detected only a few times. This CDR3 is CASSPEGETQYF. The CDR3, as DNA: TGTGCCAGCAGCCCAGAAGGGGAGACCCAGTACTTC. This chain joins TRBV7-8 and TRBJ2-5, with D hard to call. Germline V CDR1 and CDR2: SGHVS, FQNEAQ. Trimming took off 5 bases at V and 5 bases at J, with 9 bases between the two ends. The CDR3 runs 12 residues.

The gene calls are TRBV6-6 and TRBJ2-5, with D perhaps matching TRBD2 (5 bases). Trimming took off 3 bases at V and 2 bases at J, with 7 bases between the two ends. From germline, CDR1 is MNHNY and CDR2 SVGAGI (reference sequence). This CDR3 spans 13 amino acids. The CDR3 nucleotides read TGTGCCAGCAGTTATGAGCGGCAAGAGACCCAGTACTTC. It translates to CASSYERQETQYF.

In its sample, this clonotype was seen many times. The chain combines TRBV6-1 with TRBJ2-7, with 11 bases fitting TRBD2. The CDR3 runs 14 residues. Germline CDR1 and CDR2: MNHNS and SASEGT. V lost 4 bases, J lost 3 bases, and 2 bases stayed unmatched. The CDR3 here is CASSAGLAGYEQYF. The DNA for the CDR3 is TGTGCCAGCAGTGCCGGACTAGCGGGCTACGAGCAGTACTTC.

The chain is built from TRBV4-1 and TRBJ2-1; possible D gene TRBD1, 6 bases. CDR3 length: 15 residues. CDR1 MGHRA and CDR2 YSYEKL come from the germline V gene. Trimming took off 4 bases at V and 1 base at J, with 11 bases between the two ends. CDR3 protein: CASSLRDTSYNEQFF. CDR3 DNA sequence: TGCGCCAGCAGCCTTCGGGACACGTCCTACAATGAGCAGTTCTTC.

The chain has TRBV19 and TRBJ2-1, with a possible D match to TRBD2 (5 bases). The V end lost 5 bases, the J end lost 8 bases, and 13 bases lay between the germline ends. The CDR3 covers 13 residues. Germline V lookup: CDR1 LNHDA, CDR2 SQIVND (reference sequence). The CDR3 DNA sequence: TGTGCCAGTAGTGCACTAGTTAACCATGAGCAGTTCTTC. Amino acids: CASSALVNHEQFF.

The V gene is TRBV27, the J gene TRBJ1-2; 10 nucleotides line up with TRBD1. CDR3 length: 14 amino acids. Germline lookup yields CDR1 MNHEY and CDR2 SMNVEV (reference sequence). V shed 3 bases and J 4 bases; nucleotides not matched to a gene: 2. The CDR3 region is CASSFGQGGYGYTF. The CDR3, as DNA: TGTGCCAGCAGTTTCGGACAGGGGGGCTATGGCTACACCTTC.